This T cell receptor (beta chain) was observed in a study of identical twins. Broader study findings: Low generation-probability sequences were in excess among twin-shared out-of-frame alpha sequences. In cord blood, abundant beta clonotypes had fewer insertions; memory showed no trend. Beta out-of-frame sequences showed weaker excess sharing between twins.

The length of the CDR3 is 14 residues. Germline loops: CDR1 SGHTA, CDR2 FQGNSA. The V end was cut by 1 base, the J end by 2 bases, with 7 bases between. This clonotype was counted many times. The antigen is unknown. Unique molecular identifiers were in the cDNA, with template-switch universal primer binding. In TCRdb, the 5' RACE reads were re-called with MiXCR into one record per CDR3 protein. The sample lists about 210,000 distinct CDR3 sequences, approximately 9% occurring once. The chain has TRBV7-2 and TRBJ2-3, with D hard to call. The sequence was obtained from a woman aged 18-29 years in good health. The sample comprised memory (CD45RO+) T cells sorted from blood. Here the CDR3 reads CASSLGVATDTQYF. CDR3 coding DNA: TGTGCCAGCAGCTTAGGGGTAGCCACAGATACGCAGTATTTT.